The 31 T cell receptor beta chains below come from one sample, sequenced in a study of T cells after yellow fever vaccination. From the 5' RACE reads, TCRdb called clonotypes with MiXCR, one entry per CDR3 protein. The table lists about 360,000 distinct CDR3 sequences, around 6.5% of them singletons. Sequenced material: PBMCs, taken 5 days after the yellow fever booster vaccination. These receptors came from a man aged 30-40 years who received the YFV17D yellow fever vaccine.

This clonotype was recorded many times. The chain's CDR3 is CACANRRGGEQFF. CDR3 DNA sequence: TGTGCCTGCGCCAACCGGAGGGGAGGGGAGCAGTTCTTC. The rearrangement uses TRBV7-8 and TRBJ2-1, with 7 bases aligning to TRBD2. CDR1 and CDR2 (germline): SGHVS, FQNEAQ. Trimming cost V 11 bases and J 10 bases; bases outside gene matches: 14. This CDR3 region has 13 residues.

The table lists this clonotype with many counts. CDR3 sequence (DNA): TGTGCCAGCACCCATAGAAACACAGATACGCAGTATTTT. This encodes CASTHRNTDTQYF. The chain uses TRBV12-3 or TRBV12-4 and TRBJ2-3; D is uncertain. The germline V and J ends were trimmed by 7 bases and 2 bases, with 10 bases remaining between them. CDR3 length equals 13 residues.

The gene calls are TRBV10-3 and TRBJ2-3, with a tentative D call TRBD2 (5 bases). Trimming shortened V by 2 bases and J by 2 bases, and 8 bases separated the two germline ends. The CDR3 consists of 14 residues. Germline V CDR1 and CDR2: ENHRY, SYGVKD. CDR3: CAISEPGYTDTQYF. CDR3 DNA sequence: TGTGCCATCAGTGAGCCGGGATACACAGATACGCAGTATTTT.

This clonotype has only a few counts. The chain recombines TRBV6-2 or TRBV6-3 with TRBJ2-2, with TRBD2 matching 7 bases. CDR3 length: 17 residues. Germline V lookup: CDR1 MNHEY, CDR2 SVGEGT. V shed 5 bases and J 4 bases; nucleotides not matched to a gene: 13. CDR3 residues: CASSKSPQRLATGELFF. The DNA for the CDR3 is TGTGCCAGCAGTAAATCTCCTCAGAGACTAGCCACCGGGGAGCTGTTTTTT.

This clonotype was counted between two and nine times. The V call is TRBV6-2 or TRBV6-3, the J call TRBJ2-6; 14 bases line up with TRBD2. Germline loops: CDR1 MNHEY, CDR2 SVGEGT. V gave up 6 bases and J gave up 3 bases; unmatched junction bases: 4. This CDR3 spans 17 amino acids. The CDR3 is CASSLGLAGVGANVLTF. The CDR3 coding sequence is TGTGCCAGCAGCCTGGGACTAGCGGGAGTTGGGGCCAACGTCCTGACTTTC.

This clonotype was seen a handful of times. The chain carries TRBV6-5 and TRBJ2-3; D might be TRBD2 (5 bases). The CDR3 runs to 17 residues. V lost 0 bases and J 5 bases, leaving 18 bases between the germline ends. Germline values: CDR1 MNHEY, CDR2 SVGAGI. The chain's CDR3 is CASSYSTPGLRGDTQYF. The CDR3 nucleotides read TGTGCCAGCAGTTACTCGACTCCGGGGTTAAGAGGAGATACGCAGTATTTT.

The V gene is TRBV5-1, the J gene TRBJ2-1, with a weak D call TRBD2 (5 bases). Trimming stripped 3 bases from V and 0 bases from J, with 10 bases between. The CDR3 totals 15 residues. Germline values: CDR1 SGHRS, CDR2 YFSETQ. The CDR3 DNA reads as TGCGCCAGCAGCTGGGAGTCGGCCTCCTACAATGAGCAGTTCTTC. Protein product: CASSWESASYNEQFF.

In its sample, this clonotype was seen many times. This rearrangement joins TRBV30 to TRBJ2-7; D not resolved. CDR3 length: 15 residues. CDR1 and CDR2 from the germline V gene are GTSNPN and SVGIG (reference sequence). V lost 2 bases to trimming and J lost 2 bases, with 16 bases between them. CDR3 DNA sequence: TGTGCCTGGAGTTCCCGTTGGGAACGTCCCTACGAGCAGTACTTC. Translating gives CAWSSRWERPYEQYF.

The chain uses TRBV6-2 or TRBV6-3 and TRBJ1-3, with D possibly matching TRBD1 (5 bases). Trimming left V 6 bases short and J 7 bases short, with 10 bases between. The CDR3 is 12 residues long. The V gene's germline CDR1 is MNHEY and CDR2 SVGEGT. This CDR3 reads CASSAGANTIYF. The CDR3 DNA follows: TGTGCCAGCAGCGCCGGGGCCAACACCATATATTTT.

This clonotype was seen more than once but under ten times. The rearrangement uses TRBV27 and TRBJ2-6; 7 bases align to TRBD2. This CDR3 contains 17 residues. V shed 2 bases, J shed 1 base, and the junction held 5 bases outside the gene matches. CDR1 and CDR2 (germline): MNHEY, SMNVEV (reference sequence). CDR3 coding DNA: TGTGCCAGCAGTTTAGGGGGGGTTTGGTCTGGGGCCAACGTCCTGACTTTC. Translating gives CASSLGGVWSGANVLTF.

This chain links TRBV5-5 with TRBJ2-1; D not resolved. The CDR3 covers 14 residues. The V gene lost 4 bases and the J gene lost 9 bases, with 17 bases spanning the gap. The V gene's germline CDR1 is SGHKS and CDR2 YYEKEE (reference sequence). The DNA for the CDR3 is TGTGCCAGCAGCCAGGACCCGTTCCTCAGTGAGCAGTTCTTC. It is translated as CASSQDPFLSEQFF.

The J gene is TRBJ2-1, the V gene TRBV11-1; 10 bases match TRBD1. The V gene end was trimmed by 5 bases and the J gene end by 0 bases; junction bases not matched to a gene: 10. This CDR3 is built from 18 residues. In germline, CDR1 is SGHAT, CDR2 FQDESV (reference sequence). The CDR3, as DNA: TGTGCCAGCAGCCCTAGGTGGGACAGGGGTCTCTCCTACAATGAGCAGTTCTTC. Translated: CASSPRWDRGLSYNEQFF.

The chain combines TRBV11-2 with TRBJ2-3; 9 nucleotides agree with TRBD1. The CDR3 runs 16 residues. Germline trimming cut 5 bases from V and 0 bases from J; bases unmatched to any gene: 6. CDR1 and CDR2 from the germline V gene are SGHAT and FQNNGV. The CDR3 DNA follows: TGTGCCAGCAGCCACCGACAGGGGGGAAGCACAGATACGCAGTATTTT. Its translation is CASSHRQGGSTDTQYF.

This clonotype has just a few counts. The V gene is TRBV7-2, the J gene TRBJ2-1, with D perhaps given as TRBD1 or TRBD2 (5 bases each). The V end was cut by 5 bases, the J end by 2 bases, with 16 bases between. This CDR3 is 16 amino acids long. Looked up from germline, CDR1 is SGHTA and CDR2 is FQGNSA. The CDR3: CASSIFGDRTYNEQFF. DNA of the CDR3: TGTGCCAGCAGCATTTTTGGGGACCGCACCTACAATGAGCAGTTCTTC.

This clonotype has a count of ten or more. The chain links TRBV29-1 to TRBJ2-7, with a possible D match to TRBD2 (5 bases). From germline, CDR1 is SQVTM and CDR2 ANQGSEA. Trimming stripped 4 bases from V and 4 bases from J, with 11 bases between. The length of the CDR3 is 12 residues. This CDR3 is CSVASGYYEQYF. The CDR3 nucleotides read TGCAGCGTTGCGTCGGGATATTACGAGCAGTACTTC.

The genes are TRBV7-7 and TRBJ2-1; TRBD2 agrees at 7 bases. This CDR3 contains 13 residues. The germline V gene has CDR1 SSHAT and CDR2 FNYEAQ (reference sequence). Here the CDR3 reads CATSGAGHNEQFF. DNA of the CDR3: TGTGCTACCAGCGGGGCGGGGCACAATGAGCAGTTCTTC.

The V gene is TRBV11-2, the J gene TRBJ2-3, with 9 bases aligning to TRBD2. V trimming: 0 bases; J trimming: 6 bases; junction bases outside the gene matches: 7. Looked up from germline, CDR1 is SGHAT and CDR2 is FQNNGV. The CDR3 covers 16 residues. The DNA for the CDR3 is TGTGCCAGCAGCTTAGAGGGACTAGCCAAAGCCGATACGCAGTATTTT. It yields the protein CASSLEGLAKADTQYF.

This clonotype has more than one count but fewer than ten. The gene calls are TRBV20-1 and TRBJ1-4, with 7 positions matching TRBD1. Germline lookup yields CDR1 DFQATT and CDR2 SNEGSKA (reference sequence). J lost 7 bases, V lost 5 bases, and 4 bases had no gene match. The CDR3 runs 12 residues. CDR3 sequence reads: CSARQGREKLFF. CDR3 in DNA: TGCAGTGCTCGACAGGGACGTGAAAAACTGTTTTTT.

In its sample, this clonotype was seen a few times. The rearrangement links TRBV29-1 to TRBJ2-7; no definite D call. V lost 3 bases and J 9 bases, leaving 18 bases between the germline ends. CDR1 SQVTM and CDR2 ANQGSEA come from the germline V gene. The CDR3 length is 13 residues. CDR3 nucleotides: TGCAGCGTTGAGTTCGGGTCCCCTTTCGGGCAGTACTTC. It translates to CSVEFGSPFGQYF.

A few counts support this clonotype. The chain couples TRBV9 to TRBJ2-6, with D hard to call. CDR1 is SGDLS, CDR2 YYNGEE, per germline. Trimming stripped 0 bases from V and 2 bases from J, with 6 bases between. CDR3 length equals 15 residues. The chain's CDR3 is CASSVVGTGANVLTF. The CDR3 DNA follows: TGTGCCAGCAGCGTAGTGGGAACTGGGGCCAACGTCCTGACTTTC. Variable domain in full (rest from reference TRBV9 and TRBJ2-6): DSGVTQTPKHLITATGQRVTLRCSPRSGDLSVYWYQQSLDQGLQFLIQYYNGEERAKGNILERFSAQQFPDLHSELNLSSLELGDSALYFCASSVVGTGANVLTFGAGSRLTVL.

This clonotype was counted only a few times. CDR3 amino acids: CASSLGGLQNYEQYF. The CDR3 nucleotides read TGTGCCAGCAGCTTGGGAGGGTTACAGAACTACGAGCAGTACTTC. The V gene is TRBV28, the J gene TRBJ2-7, with 7 bases identical to TRBD2. Trimming at V came to 6 bases and at J to 3 bases, leaving 11 bases not matched to a gene. The germline gives CDR1 MDHEN, CDR2 SYDVKM. The CDR3 is made up of 15 amino acids.

The sample holds many counts of this clonotype. The chain uses TRBV5-1 and TRBJ2-4; 8 bases match TRBD2. The V and J ends lost 0 bases and 0 bases, in that order; junction bases with no gene match: 5. The CDR3 has 17 residues. The germline gives CDR1 SGHRS, CDR2 YFSETQ. CDR3 bases: TGCGCCAGCAGCTTGGGGGTAGCGGGACAAGCCAAAAACATTCAGTACTTC. It codes for CASSLGVAGQAKNIQYF.

This clonotype appeared a few times. This chain links TRBV20-1 with TRBJ2-3, with 7 bases lining up with TRBD2. This CDR3 is built from 15 residues. In germline, CDR1 is DFQATT, CDR2 SNEGSKA (reference sequence). Trimming took 7 bases from V and 2 from J; bases not matched to a gene: 12. DNA for the CDR3: TGCAGTGTCCGACCCCCAACTAGCGTCACAGATACGCAGTATTTT. Protein product: CSVRPPTSVTDTQYF.

In this sample, this clonotype turned up many times. V is TRBV20-1 and J is TRBJ2-1; the match to TRBD1 covers 11 bases. Looked up from germline, CDR1 is DFQATT and CDR2 is SNEGSKA (reference sequence). Unmatched junction bases numbered 10, after V lost 6 bases and J lost 9 bases. The CDR3 is 14 amino acids. CDR3 in DNA: TGCAGTGCCACGGACAGGGGGCGCCGAGTTGAGCAGTTCTTC. This encodes CSATDRGRRVEQFF.

The rearrangement links TRBV5-1 to TRBJ2-1; TRBD2 agrees at 15 bases. Germline V lookup: CDR1 SGHRS, CDR2 YFSETQ. The CDR3 is 17 residues long. Unmatched junction bases numbered 4, after V lost 4 bases and J lost 2 bases. CDR3 in amino acids: CASSKRTSGRAYNEQFF. In DNA form, the CDR3 reads TGCGCCAGCAGCAAAAGGACTAGCGGGAGGGCCTACAATGAGCAGTTCTTC.

This clonotype has ten or more counts. The genes are TRBV6-1 and TRBJ2-7; 8 bases fit TRBD2. The V segment lost 5 bases and the J segment 2 bases; nucleotides outside the gene matches: 5. Per germline, CDR1 MNHNS and CDR2 SASEGT. This CDR3 has 14 residues. CDR3 DNA sequence: TGTGCCAGCAGTAAAACTAGCGGACCCTACGAGCAGTACTTC. This translates into CASSKTSGPYEQYF.

This clonotype was counted many times. J is TRBJ2-3 and V is TRBV28, with D perhaps matching TRBD1 or TRBD2 (5 bases each). This CDR3 comprises 17 residues. Germline V gene data show CDR1 as MDHEN and CDR2 as SYDVKM. V shed 6 bases and J shed 3 bases, with 22 bases lying between them. CDR3 sequence: CASRALFRDQETDTQYF. CDR3 nucleotide sequence: TGTGCCAGCAGAGCGCTATTTAGGGACCAAGAGACAGATACGCAGTATTTT.

This clonotype showed up many times. V and J are TRBV5-4 and TRBJ2-2, with 12 bases aligning to TRBD2. Germline V gene data show CDR1 as SGHNT and CDR2 as YYREEE (reference sequence). V lost 4 bases, J lost 5 bases, and 6 bases stayed unmatched. This CDR3 has 16 amino acids. CDR3 in amino acids: CASSPGLAGTTGELFF. The DNA of the CDR3 is TGTGCCAGCAGCCCCGGACTAGCGGGAACAACCGGGGAGCTGTTTTTT. Filled out from reference TRBV5-4 and TRBJ2-2, the complete variable domain reads ETGVTQSPTHLIKTRGQQVTLRCSSQSGHNTVSWYQQALGQGPQFIFQYYREEENGRGNFPPRFSGLQFPNYSSELNVNALELDDSALYLCASSPGLAGTTGELFFGEGSRLTVL.

The chain employs TRBV5-4 and TRBJ2-2, with D hard to call. Trimming removed 0 bases at V and 4 bases at J, with 7 bases between. CDR3 length equals 14 residues. CDR1 SGHNT and CDR2 YYREEE come from the germline V gene (reference sequence). The CDR3 DNA reads as TGTGCCAGCAGCTTGGGTTCCGCCACCGGGGAGCTGTTTTTT. As protein: CASSLGSATGELFF. The variable domain in full, completed from reference TRBV5-4 and TRBJ2-2, reads ETGVTQSPTHLIKTRGQQVTLRCSSQSGHNTVSWYQQALGQGPQFIFQYYREEENGRGNFPPRFSGLQFPNYSSELNVNALELDDSALYLCASSLGSATGELFFGEGSRLTVL.

This clonotype appeared a few times. The chain combines TRBV5-1 with TRBJ2-7; 10 positions match TRBD2. V was pared by 4 bases and J by 5 bases, with 15 bases of the junction left unmatched. Germline assignment: CDR1 SGHRS and CDR2 YFSETQ. This CDR3 has 17 amino acids. CDR3 loop: CASSIKLLAGVRDEQYF. Here the CDR3 DNA reads TGCGCCAGCAGCATTAAACTTCTAGCGGGAGTAAGAGACGAGCAGTACTTC.

This clonotype was counted ten times or more. The chain recombines TRBV10-1 with TRBJ2-7; D gene unclear. The germline gives CDR1 WNHNN, CDR2 SYGVQD (reference sequence). Deletions cut 6 bases from V and 5 bases from J, with 14 bases between. This CDR3 region has 13 residues. CDR3 DNA: TGCGCCAGCAGCGCGGAGTATGCCAACGAGCAGTACTTC. Its translation is CASSAEYANEQYF.